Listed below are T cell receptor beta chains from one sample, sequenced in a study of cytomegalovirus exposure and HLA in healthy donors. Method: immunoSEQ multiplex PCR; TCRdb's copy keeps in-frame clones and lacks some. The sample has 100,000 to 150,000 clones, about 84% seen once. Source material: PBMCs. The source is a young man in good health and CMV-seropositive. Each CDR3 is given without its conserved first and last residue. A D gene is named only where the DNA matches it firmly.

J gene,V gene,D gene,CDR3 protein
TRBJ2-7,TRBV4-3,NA,ASSQDQEASHEQY
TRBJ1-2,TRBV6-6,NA,ASSYRLADPNGYT
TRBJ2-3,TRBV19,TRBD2,ASSLLLGGGSTDTQY
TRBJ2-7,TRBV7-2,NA,ASSLTRDYEQY
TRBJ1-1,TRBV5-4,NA,ASSIRRGGTEAF
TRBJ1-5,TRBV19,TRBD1,ASSIGQGLTSFGQPQH
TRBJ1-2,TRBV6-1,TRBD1,ASSPPGTEGGYT
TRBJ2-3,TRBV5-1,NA,ASSYRYTDTQY
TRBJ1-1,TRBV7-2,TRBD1,ASSLDRDSTEAF
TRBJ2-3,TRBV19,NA,ASSIRAWRVGGTDTQY
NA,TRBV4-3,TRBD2,ASSQGRTSGRSYEQY
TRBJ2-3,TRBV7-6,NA,ASSLVRSFRDTDTQY
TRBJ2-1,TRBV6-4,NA,ASSEGLGRSNEQF
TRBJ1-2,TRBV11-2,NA,ASSFPQGGYT
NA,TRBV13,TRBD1,ASSIKIFRDRGREQY
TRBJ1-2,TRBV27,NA,ASSLGPNYGYT
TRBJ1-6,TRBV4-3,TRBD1,ASSQATGPSNSPLH
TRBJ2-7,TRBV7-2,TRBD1,ASSLGGQGAEQY